Listed below are T cell receptor beta chains from one sample, sequenced in a study of cytomegalovirus exposure and HLA in healthy donors. TCRdb's copy holds only in-frame clones and misses some; the assay was immunoSEQ multiplex PCR. The sample carries some 130,000 clones, approximately 80% recorded once. Sequenced material: PBMCs. The source of these receptors is a male donor in good health and CMV-seropositive. Each CDR3 is given with its conserved first and last residue. A D gene is named only where the DNA matches it firmly. The size entry is marked missing in some rows and otherwise reads once, few, many or a size class.

TRBJ2-1 | . | once | TRBV5-4 | CASSLGVVQNNEQFF | TGTGCCAGCAGCTTGGGCGTAGTCCAAAACAATGAGCAGTTCTTC
TRBJ2-2 | TRBD1 | . | TRBV27 | CASSFTTGLFTGELFF | TGTGCCAGCAGTTTCACGACAGGGTTGTTCACCGGGGAGCTGTTTTTT
TRBJ2-7 | TRBD2 | . | TRBV18 | CASSRTSGGEQYF | TGTGCCAGCTCAAGGACTAGCGGGGGCGAGCAGTACTTC
TRBJ2-7 | TRBD2 | . | TRBV7-6 | CASSLARTSGGATYEQYF | TGTGCCAGCAGCTTAGCCCGGACTAGCGGGGGCGCGACCTACGAGCAGTACTTC
TRBJ2-3 | . | . | TRBV7-2 | CASSNRQTDTQYF | TGTGCCAGCAGCAATAGACAGACAGATACGCAGTATTTT
TRBJ2-5 | . | . | TRBV6-1 | CASSENTAEQETQYF | TGTGCCAGCAGTGAAAACACGGCGGAACAAGAGACCCAGTACTTC
TRBJ1-5 | TRBD1 | . | TRBV29-1 | CSAITGTGGNQPQHF | TGCAGCGCAATCACCGGGACAGGGGGTAATCAGCCCCAGCATTTT
TRBJ2-5 | . | once | TRBV2 | CASREDRVKETQYF | TGTGCCAGCCGGGAGGACAGGGTTAAAGAGACCCAGTACTTC
TRBJ1-2 | . | . | TRBV5-1 | CASSRVQDYGYTF | TGCGCCAGCAGTCGGGTACAGGATTATGGCTACACCTTC
TRBJ2-5 | . | once | TRBV15 | CATSRDQGSQETQYF | TGTGCCACCAGCAGAGATCAGGGGTCCCAAGAGACCCAGTACTTC
TRBJ2-1 | TRBD2 | . | TRBV7-2 | CASSLEIAGGRDEQFF | TGTGCCAGCAGCTTAGAAATAGCGGGGGGGCGGGATGAGCAGTTCTTC
TRBJ2-1 | TRBD2 | . | TRBV19 | CASSPGGGRGNEQFF | TGTGCCAGTAGTCCTGGCGGCGGGAGAGGAAATGAGCAGTTCTTC
TRBJ1-5 | . | once | TRBV2 | CASSKRRQGGSNQPQHF | TGTGCCAGCAGCAAAAGGAGGCAGGGAGGGAGCAATCAGCCCCAGCATTTT
TRBJ1-1 | . | . | TRBV5-5 | CASSLRVYGTEAFF | TGTGCCAGCAGCCTACGGGTATATGGCACTGAAGCTTTCTTT
TRBJ2-7 | . | once | TRBV7-9 | CSSSTTGHYEQYF | TGTTCCAGCAGCACCACAGGGCACTACGAGCAGTACTTC
TRBJ1-1 | TRBD1 | . | TRBV28 | CASSLTGTGDTEAFF | TGTGCCAGCAGCCTAACTGGGACAGGGGACACTGAAGCTTTCTTT
TRBJ2-6 | . | . | TRBV5-1 | CASSSAGANGLTF | TGCGCCAGCAGCTCGGCTGGGGCCAACGGCCTGACTTTC
TRBJ2-5 | . | . | TRBV7-9 | CASSLGQQETQYF | TGTGCCAGCAGCTTAGGGCAGCAAGAGACCCAGTACTTC
TRBJ2-1 | TRBD1 | . | TRBV6-5 | CASSYLLGQALLNPFF | TGTGCCAGCAGTTACCTATTAGGACAGGCCCTGCTCAATCCGTTCTTC
TRBJ1-3 | . | once | TRBV6-1 | CASSESGFGNTIYF | TGTGCCAGCAGTGAATCAGGGTTCGGAAACACCATATATTTT
TRBJ1-1 | . | . | TRBV5-1 | CASSSPGQVNTEAFF | TGCGCCAGCAGCTCCCCGGGACAAGTGAACACTGAAGCTTTCTTT
TRBJ1-2 | TRBD1 | . | TRBV23-1 | CASQPGQGKYGYTF | TGCGCCAGCCAACCAGGACAGGGAAAATATGGCTACACCTTC
TRBJ1-5 | TRBD1 | . | TRBV7-8 | CASSLDRGPNSNQPQHF | TGTGCCAGCAGCTTAGACAGGGGGCCCAATAGCAATCAGCCCCAGCATTTT
TRBJ2-1 | . | few | TRBV5-6 | CASSLLVRDYNEQFF | TGTGCCAGCAGCTTGCTTGTCAGGGACTACAATGAGCAGTTCTTC
TRBJ1-2 | TRBD1 | once | TRBV7-2 | CASSFDRVDGYTF | TGTGCCAGCAGCTTCGACAGGGTGGATGGCTACACCTTC
TRBJ2-2 | . | . | TRBV5-1 | CASSLTSYSDGELFF | TGCGCCAGCAGCTTGACCTCCTACTCTGACGGGGAGCTGTTTTTT
TRBJ2-4 | . | . | TRBV23-1 | CASSPRRVLAKNIQYF | TGCGCCAGCAGTCCCCGGAGAGTTCTAGCCAAAAACATTCAGTACTTC
TRBJ1-4 | TRBD1 | . | TRBV7-8 | CASSTGTGEYEKLFF | TGTGCCAGCAGCACCGGGACAGGGGAGTATGAAAAACTGTTTTTT
TRBJ1-1 | TRBD1 | . | TRBV11-2 | CASSQQGATEAFF | TGTGCCAGCAGCCAACAGGGGGCCACTGAAGCTTTCTTT
TRBJ2-3 | . | . | TRBV6-1 | CATQRAAGDTQYF | TGTGCCACTCAAAGGGCTGCGGGCGATACGCAGTATTTT
TRBJ1-5 | . | . | TRBV28 | CASIPGRGRQPQHF | TGTGCCAGCATCCCCGGGAGGGGACGTCAGCCCCAGCATTTT
TRBJ1-5 | . | . | TRBV27 | CASSPLGVGRQPQHF | TGTGCCAGCAGTCCCCTCGGGGTGGGCCGTCAGCCCCAGCATTTT
TRBJ1-2 | TRBD1 | . | TRBV11-2 | CASSFPGQGNYGYTF | TGTGCCAGCAGCTTCCCGGGACAGGGGAACTATGGCTACACCTTC
TRBJ1-1 | . | . | TRBV7-9 | CASSLGPGGKRNTEAFF | TGTGCCAGCAGCTTAGGGCCGGGGGGGAAGAGAAACACTGAAGCTTTCTTT
TRBJ2-7 | TRBD2 | . | TRBV19 | CASSQLAGGYEQYF | TGTGCCAGTAGCCAACTAGCGGGAGGCTACGAGCAGTACTTC
TRBJ2-5 | TRBD2 | . | TRBV19 | CASSIRGGVQETQYF | TGTGCCAGTAGTATCCGTGGGGGGGTCCAAGAGACCCAGTACTTC
TRBJ1-6 | . | . | TRBV7-8 | CASSLELGHNSPLHF | TGTGCCAGCAGCTTAGAGCTGGGCCATAATTCACCCCTCCACTTT
TRBJ2-7 | . | . | TRBV27 | CASSLLQGRTYEQYF | TGTGCCAGCAGTTTGTTACAGGGGAGGACCTACGAGCAGTACTTC